The sequence of this T cell receptor (beta chain) was determined in a study of molecular identifiers for immune sequencing clone quantification. About the research overall: RNA from around 20,000 or 100,000 naive CD8 cells was split five ways in replicates, with four sequenced. Study conclusions and caveats: Among approximately 1 million naive cells, as was reported, spiked Jurkat TCR RNA from one cell was detectable.

The CDR3 runs 16 residues. V shed 2 bases and J shed 2 bases, with 17 bases lying between them. Germline values: CDR1 DFQATT, CDR2 SNEGSKA (reference sequence). This clonotype came up many times. Antigen: not known. Previously described methods and listed TCR primers produced bulk TCR libraries. TCRdb re-derived calls from the PCR reads in MiXCR, one entry per CDR3 protein. The sample yields 550,000 to 750,000 distinct CDR3 sequences, just under 20% seen once. The chain combines TRBV20-1 with TRBJ2-3; perhaps TRBD1 as D (6 bases). This receptor was taken from a human donor in good health. Some libraries in this study had Jurkat cell RNA spiked in. Material for sequencing was naive CD8+ T cells from blood, with Jurkat cell RNA spiked in. Subset indicated: FACS-sorted CD8+CD4-CCR7+CD45RA+ naive T cells. CDR3 DNA: TGCAGTGCTAGAATCGACCGCCCAGGGGACACAGATACGCAGTATTTT. Its translation: CSARIDRPGDTDTQYF.